The source of this TCR beta chain is a study of T cells in Graves' hyperthyroidism and ophthalmopathy. Per the germline V gene, CDR1 is SGHTA and CDR2 is FQGNSA. The CDR3 covers 14 residues. Trimming removed 1 base at V and 9 bases at J, with 10 bases between. TCR beta CDR3 region amplification was performed from RNA transcripts. First-round RT-PCR with HTBI primers amplified the TCR CDR3 region. TCRdb recomputed calls from the multiplex PCR reads with MiXCR, one row per CDR3 protein. The repertoire has roughly 840,000 distinct CDR3 sequences, roughly 40% of them found once; the top ten carry over 8%. This clonotype showed up many times. Researchers defined stable Graves' hyperthyroidism as no ophthalmopathy progression within 18 months.

This receptor was taken from a man between 18 and 35 years old with Graves' hyperthyroidism. The sequencing sample was made of blood. This chain connects TRBV7-2 to TRBJ1-6; D is uncertain. CDR3 bases: TGTGCCAGCAGCTTAGATGGGCCAATTTCACCCCTCCACTTT. Translation gives CASSLDGPISPLHF.